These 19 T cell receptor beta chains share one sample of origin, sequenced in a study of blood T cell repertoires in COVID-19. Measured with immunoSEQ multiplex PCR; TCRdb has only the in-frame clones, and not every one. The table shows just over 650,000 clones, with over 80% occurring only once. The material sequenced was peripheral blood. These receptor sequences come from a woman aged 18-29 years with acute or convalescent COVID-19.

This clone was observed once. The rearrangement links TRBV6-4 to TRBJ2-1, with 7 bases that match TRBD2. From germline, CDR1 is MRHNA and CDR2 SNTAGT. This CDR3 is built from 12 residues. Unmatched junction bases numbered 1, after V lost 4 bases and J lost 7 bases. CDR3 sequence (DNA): TGTGCCAGCAGTGCGGGGGGTAATGAGCAGTTCTTC. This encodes CASSAGGNEQFF.

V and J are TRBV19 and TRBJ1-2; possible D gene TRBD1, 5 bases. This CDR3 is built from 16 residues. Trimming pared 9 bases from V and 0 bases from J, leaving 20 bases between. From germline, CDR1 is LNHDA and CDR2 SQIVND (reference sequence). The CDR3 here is CASGFHLTDPNYGYTF. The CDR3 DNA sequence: TGTGCCAGCGGCTTTCACTTGACAGACCCTAACTATGGCTACACCTTC.

CDR3 nucleotide sequence: TGCGCCAGCAGCCAAGTAGGGGATGGCGGTGGCTACACCTTC. Translating gives CASSQVGDGGGYTF. The genes are TRBV4-1 and TRBJ1-2, with D tentatively TRBD1 (5 bases). The germline V gene encodes CDR1 MGHRA and CDR2 YSYEKL. V was trimmed by 1 base and J by 7 bases, leaving 13 bases between them. The CDR3 has 14 amino acids.

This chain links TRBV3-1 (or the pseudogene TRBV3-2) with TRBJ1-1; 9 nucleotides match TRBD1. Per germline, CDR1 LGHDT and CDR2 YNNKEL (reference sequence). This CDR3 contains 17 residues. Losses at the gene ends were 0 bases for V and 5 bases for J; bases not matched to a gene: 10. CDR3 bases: TGTGCCAGCAGCCAAGATGTTTTCAGGGACAGGGTTACTGAAGCTTTCTTT. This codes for CASSQDVFRDRVTEAFF.

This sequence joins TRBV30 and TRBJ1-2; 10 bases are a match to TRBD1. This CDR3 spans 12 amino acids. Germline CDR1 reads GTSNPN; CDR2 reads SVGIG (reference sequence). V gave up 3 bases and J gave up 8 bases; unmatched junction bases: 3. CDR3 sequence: CAWRGQGSGYTF. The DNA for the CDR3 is TGTGCCTGGAGGGGACAGGGGAGCGGCTACACCTTC.

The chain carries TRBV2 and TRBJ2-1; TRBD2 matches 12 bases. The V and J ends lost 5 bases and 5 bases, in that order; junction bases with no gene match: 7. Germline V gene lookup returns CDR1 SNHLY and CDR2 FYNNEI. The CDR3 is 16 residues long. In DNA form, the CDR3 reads TGTGCCAGCAGTTTTCTACTAGCGGGGGGAAACAATGAGCAGTTCTTC. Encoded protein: CASSFLLAGGNNEQFF.

The CDR3 spells CASTPSGWTDTQYF. The DNA for the CDR3 is TGTGCCAGCACCCCCTCCGGGTGGACAGATACGCAGTATTTT. V is TRBV7-2 and J is TRBJ2-3; D is ambiguous. Per germline, CDR1 SGHTA and CDR2 FQGNSA. The V end was cut by 7 bases, the J end by 3 bases, with 14 bases between. This CDR3 region has 14 residues. Supplemented by reference TRBV7-2 and TRBJ2-3, the full variable domain reads GAGVSQSPSNKVTEKGKDVELRCDPISGHTALYWYRQSLGQGLEFLIYFQGNSAPDKSGLPSDRFSAERTGGSVSTLTIQRTQQEDSAVYLCASTPSGWTDTQYFGPGTRLTVL.

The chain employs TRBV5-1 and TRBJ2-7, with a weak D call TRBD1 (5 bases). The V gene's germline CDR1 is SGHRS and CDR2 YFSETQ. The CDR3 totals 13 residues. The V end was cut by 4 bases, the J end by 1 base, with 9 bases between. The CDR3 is CASSPDTSYEQYF. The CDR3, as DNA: TGCGCCAGCAGCCCGGACACTTCCTACGAGCAGTACTTC.

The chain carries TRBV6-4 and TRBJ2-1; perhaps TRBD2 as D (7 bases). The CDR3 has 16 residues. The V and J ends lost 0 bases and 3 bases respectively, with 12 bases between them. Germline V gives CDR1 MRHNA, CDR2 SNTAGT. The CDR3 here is CASSDSEGGDYNEQFF. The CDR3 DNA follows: TGTGCCAGCAGTGACTCGGAGGGGGGGGACTACAATGAGCAGTTCTTC.

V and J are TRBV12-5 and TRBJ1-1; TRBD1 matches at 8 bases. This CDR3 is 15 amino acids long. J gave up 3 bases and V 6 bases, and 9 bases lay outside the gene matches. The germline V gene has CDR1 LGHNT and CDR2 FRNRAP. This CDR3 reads CASGDRQGSDTEAFF. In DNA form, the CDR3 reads TGTGCTAGTGGCGACAGACAGGGGTCGGACACTGAAGCTTTCTTT.

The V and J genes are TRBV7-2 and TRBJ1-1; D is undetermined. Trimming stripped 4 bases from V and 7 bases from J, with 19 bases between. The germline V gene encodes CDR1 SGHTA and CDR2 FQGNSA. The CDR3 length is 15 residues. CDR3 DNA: TGTGCCAGCAGCTCGCCGTACAGACCGTCAATTGAAGCTTTCTTT. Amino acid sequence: CASSSPYRPSIEAFF.

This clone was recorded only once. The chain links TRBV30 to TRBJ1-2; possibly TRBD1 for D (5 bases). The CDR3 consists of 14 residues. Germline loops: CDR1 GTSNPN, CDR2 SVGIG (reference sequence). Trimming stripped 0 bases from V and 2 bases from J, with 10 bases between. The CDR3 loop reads CAWSVAGGNYGYTF. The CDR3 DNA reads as TGTGCCTGGAGTGTAGCTGGGGGGAACTATGGCTACACCTTC.

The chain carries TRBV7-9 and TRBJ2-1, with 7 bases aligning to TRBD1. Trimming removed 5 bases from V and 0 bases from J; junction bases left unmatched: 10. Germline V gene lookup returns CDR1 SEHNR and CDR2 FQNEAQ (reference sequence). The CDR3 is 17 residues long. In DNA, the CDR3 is TGTGCCAGCAGCCCTCATTCGACAGGGAGCTCCTACAATGAGCAGTTCTTC. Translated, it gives CASSPHSTGSSYNEQFF.

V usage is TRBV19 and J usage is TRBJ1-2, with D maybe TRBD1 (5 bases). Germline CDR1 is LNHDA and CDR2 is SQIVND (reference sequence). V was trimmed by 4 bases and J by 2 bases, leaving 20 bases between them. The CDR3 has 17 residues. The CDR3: CASSKRDSRRPNYGYTF. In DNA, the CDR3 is TGTGCCAGTAGTAAAAGGGACTCCCGTAGGCCCAACTATGGCTACACCTTC.

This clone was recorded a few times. Here the CDR3 reads CASVQQGGTEAFF. CDR3 nucleotides: TGTGCCAGCGTTCAACAGGGAGGGACTGAAGCTTTCTTT. This chain uses TRBV5-6 with TRBJ1-1, with a possible D match to TRBD1 (6 bases). Germline CDR1 SGHDT, CDR2 YYEEEE. V was clipped by 7 bases and J by 5 bases, with 15 bases between them. This CDR3 contains 13 residues. The whole variable domain, remainder taken from reference TRBV5-6 and TRBJ1-1, is DAGVTQSPTHLIKTRGQQVTLRCSPKSGHDTVSWYQQALGQGPQFIFQYYEEEERQRGNFPDRFSGHQFPNYSSELNVNALLLGDSALYLCASVQQGGTEAFFGQGTRLTVV.

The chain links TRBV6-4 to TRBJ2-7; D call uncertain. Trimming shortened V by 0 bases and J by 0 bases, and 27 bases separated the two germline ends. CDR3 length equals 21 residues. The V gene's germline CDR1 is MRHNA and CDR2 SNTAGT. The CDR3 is CASSDSKPLDSNLCYSYEQYF. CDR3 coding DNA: TGTGCCAGCAGTGACTCGAAACCACTCGACTCTAACCTGTGCTACTCCTACGAGCAGTACTTC.

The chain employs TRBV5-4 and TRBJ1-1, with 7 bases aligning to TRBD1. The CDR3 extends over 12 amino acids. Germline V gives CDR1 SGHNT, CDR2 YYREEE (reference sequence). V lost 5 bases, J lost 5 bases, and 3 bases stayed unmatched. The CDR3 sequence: CASSQQGTEAFF. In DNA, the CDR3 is TGTGCCAGCAGTCAACAGGGGACTGAAGCTTTCTTT. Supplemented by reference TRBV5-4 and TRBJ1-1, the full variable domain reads ETGVTQSPTHLIKTRGQQVTLRCSSQSGHNTVSWYQQALGQGPQFIFQYYREEENGRGNFPPRFSGLQFPNYSSELNVNALELDDSALYLCASSQQGTEAFFGQGTRLTVV.

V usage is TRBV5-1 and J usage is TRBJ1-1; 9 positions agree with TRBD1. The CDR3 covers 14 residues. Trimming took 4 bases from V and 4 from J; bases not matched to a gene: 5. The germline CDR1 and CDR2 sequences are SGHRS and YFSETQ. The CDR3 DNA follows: TGCGCCAGCAGCCCACAGGGGGCTGGCACTGAAGCTTTCTTT. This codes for CASSPQGAGTEAFF.

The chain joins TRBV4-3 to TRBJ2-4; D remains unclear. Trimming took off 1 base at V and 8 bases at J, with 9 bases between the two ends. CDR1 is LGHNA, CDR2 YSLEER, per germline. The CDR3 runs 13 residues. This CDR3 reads CASSQAEGDIQYF. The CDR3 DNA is TGCGCCAGCAGCCAAGCGGAAGGAGACATTCAGTACTTC.